This T cell receptor (beta chain) was retrieved from a study of beta chain bispecific antibodies for T cell cancers (dated by TCRdb to the early 2020s). Regarding the study in general: Healthy donor T cells were cocultured with T cell leukemia lines and bispecific antibodies, and TRBV sequencing of the surviving cells was then used to measure how much each TRBV family was depleted. Surface TRBV12 (TRBV12-3) was expressed by Jurkat cells, and surface TRBV5-5 was expressed by HPB-ALL cells.

From cysteine to phenylalanine, the CDR3 is 16 amino acids long. The entry retains the CDR3 DNA only, 48 bases that are in frame from base 1. Per the germline V gene, SGHVS is the CDR1 and FNYEAQ is the CDR2. The germline ends are 16 bases apart after V is trimmed by 1 base and J by 4 bases. This clonotype was counted between two and nine times. Its cognate antigen has yet to be identified. No much larger clonotype is one base removed from it; base qualities were not supplied. Unique molecular identifier barcodes were built into the libraries and used for clonotype quantification. Qiagen AllPrep DNA/RNA Micro kits were used to isolate total RNA, and an Agilent TapeStation was used to check RNA quality. TCR beta libraries were constructed by 5' RACE, in which cDNA synthesis was followed by two PCR steps with TCR beta constant-region gene-specific primers. Sequencing of the TCR beta libraries was done on an Illumina MiSeq platform. The original pipeline was this. MIGEC, MiXCR and VDJtools were used for read processing. Clonotype frequency was computed as the clonotype's share of unique molecular identifiers among all unique molecular identifiers in the sample. Nonfunctional TRBV genes classified in IMGT as pseudogenes or open reading frames, such as TRBV1, TRBV12-1 and TRBV21, were excluded. TCRdb took the public reads, trimmed them with fastp at Q25, ran MiXCR for clone calling and kept in-frame beta chains. Merged by CDR3 protein, the rows form single entries marked with the most common genes and DNA. The V and J calls come from TCRdb's annotation, not from the publication. For this sample there are 8,000 to 9,000 distinct CDR3 sequences; roughly 2.4% appear just once. 66% of the sample comes from the top ten.

What the study reported, not specific to this receptor: Every sequenced sample was a mix of normal T cells and leukemia cell line cells, and most of the targeted TRBV signal originated from the leukemia cells instead of the normal T cells. Relative to anti-CD19, anti-TRBV12 exposure cut the share of total TRBV signal from TRBV12-3 by 97% to 99%, while TRBV12-4 dropped by around 35%, which was not significant. Cross-reactivity of the anti-TRBV5-5 antibody with TRBV5-6 was attributed to high sequence similarity between the two genes. Relative to anti-CD19, TRBV5-5 signal was reduced by roughly 98% and signal from the closely related TRBV5-6 was reduced by over 90% after anti-TRBV5-5 exposure.

This specimen's treatment or condition label, per the study, means: alpha-CD19 control bispecific (anti-CD19 x anti-CD3). T cells were expanded from blood mononuclear cells for 3 days with either the anti-CD3 antibody OKT3 or CD3/CD28 Dynabeads. Anti-CD19 bispecific antibody cocultures served as comparators for TRBV sequencing; in separate killing assays, anti-CD19 had no effect on Jurkat or HPB-ALL cells. The culture conditions for expanded T cells were RPMI 1640 plus 10% fetal bovine serum, recombinant human IL-2 (about 100 IU/ml) and IL-7 (roughly 5.5 ng/ml). Cocultures combined some 5 x 10^4 normal T cells with some 5 x 10^4 target cells and bispecific antibody in approximately 100 ul, incubated 17 hours at 37°C. Each bispecific antibody was composed of two single-chain variable fragments, which were expressed in a single-chain diabody format with a His tag. The effector T cells were obtained from healthy human donors, with peripheral blood mononuclear cells isolated from leukapheresis samples by Ficoll density gradient centrifugation.

This sample comprised T cells from a healthy donor cultured with Jurkat leukemia cells, obtained from a culture containing an anti-CD19 bispecific antibody. The sequence was obtained from a human donor in good health. Some clones in this sample may be carry-over from other donors' samples. Rearrangement joined TRBV7-6 to TRBJ2-5; the D gene is possibly TRBD1 or TRBD2, with 5 bases matching each. The CDR3 reads as follows: CASSLVFGALGETQYF. The nucleotide sequence reads TGTGCCAGCAGCTTAGTATTCGGGGCCTTGGGAGAGACCCAGTACTTC.